The TCR beta chain described here comes from a study of control samples from healthy donors and cancer patients. Trimming cost V 0 bases and J 1 base, with 9 bases left between them. CDR3 length: 15 residues. From germline, CDR1 is SGDLS and CDR2 YYNGEE. This clone was seen just once. The table came from immunoSEQ multiplex PCR; TCRdb's copy has only in-frame clones and leaves some out. The table has about 190,000 clones, about 90% seen once. The material sequenced was blood. J is TRBJ2-3 and V is TRBV9, with D tentatively TRBD2 (5 bases). The TCR sequence derives from a man younger than 45 in good health. CDR3 loop: CASSVGSSGTDTQYF. CDR3 nucleotides: TGTGCCAGCAGCGTAGGTAGTAGCGGCACAGATACGCAGTATTTT.